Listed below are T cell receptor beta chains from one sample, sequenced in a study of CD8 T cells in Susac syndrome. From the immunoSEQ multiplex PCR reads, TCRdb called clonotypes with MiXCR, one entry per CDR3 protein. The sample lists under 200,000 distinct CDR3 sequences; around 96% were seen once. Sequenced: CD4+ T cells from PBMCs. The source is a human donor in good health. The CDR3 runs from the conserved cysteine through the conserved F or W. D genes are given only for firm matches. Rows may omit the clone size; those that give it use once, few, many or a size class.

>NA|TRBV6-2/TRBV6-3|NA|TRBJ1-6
TGTGCCAGCGGGACGTTTACTACACAATCCCTCCACTTT
CASGTFTTQSLHF
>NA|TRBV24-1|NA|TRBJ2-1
TGTGCCACCAGTGACCCCGGGACGGCGGGGAATGAGCAGTTCTTC
CATSDPGTAGNEQFF
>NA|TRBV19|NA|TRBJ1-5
TGTGCCAGTAGTACAGACAGAAATCAGCCCCAGCATTTT
CASSTDRNQPQHF
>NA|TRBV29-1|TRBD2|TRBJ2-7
TGCAGCGTAACCGGGGGGGGAGGCTACGAGCAGTACTTC
CSVTGGGGYEQYF
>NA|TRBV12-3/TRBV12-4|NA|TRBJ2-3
TGTGCCAGCAGTTTACCCCCCGGGGGCACGCAGTATTTT
CASSLPPGGTQYF
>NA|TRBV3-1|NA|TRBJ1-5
TGTGCCAGCAGCCAACGGGGCGCCGGCCGGGATCAGCCCCAGCATTTT
CASSQRGAGRDQPQHF
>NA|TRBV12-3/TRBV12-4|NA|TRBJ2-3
TGTGCCAGCAGCCCTCCCAGCTTTGCAGATACGCAGTATTTT
CASSPPSFADTQYF
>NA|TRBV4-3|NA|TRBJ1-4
TGCGCCAGCAGCCAAGATTCGGCAGGGACGTATGAAAAACTGTTTTTT
CASSQDSAGTYEKLFF
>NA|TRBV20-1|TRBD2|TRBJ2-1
TGCAGTGCCCCCAGGACTAGCGGGGGCCACAATGAGCAGTTCTTC
CSAPRTSGGHNEQFF
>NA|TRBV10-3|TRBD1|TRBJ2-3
TGTGCCATCAGGGACAGGCAAGATACGCAGTATTTT
CAIRDRQDTQYF
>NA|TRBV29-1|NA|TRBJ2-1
TGCAGCGGTGGACCATACAATGAGCAGTTCTTC
CSGGPYNEQFF
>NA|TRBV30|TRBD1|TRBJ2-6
TGTGCCTGGAGTGCAGGGACAGGGGTAACTGGGGCCAACGTCCTGACTTTC
CAWSAGTGVTGANVLTF
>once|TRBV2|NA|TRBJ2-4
TGTGCCAGCACCAACGATAACATTCAGTACTTC
CASTNDNIQYF
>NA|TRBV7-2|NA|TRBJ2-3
TGTGCCAGCAGAATGGGGGGGCCTAGCACAGATACGCAGTATTTT
CASRMGGPSTDTQYF
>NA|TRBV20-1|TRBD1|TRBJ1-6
TGCAGTGCTGGTGGGACAGGTGATTCACCCCTCCACTTT
CSAGGTGDSPLHF
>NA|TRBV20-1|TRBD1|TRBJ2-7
TGCAGTGCTAGAGGCTTCGACAGGGTTTTCTACGAGCAGTACTTC
CSARGFDRVFYEQYF
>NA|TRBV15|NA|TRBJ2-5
TGTGCCACCAGTCCCTGGGCTGGAGAGACCCAGTACTTC
CATSPWAGETQYF
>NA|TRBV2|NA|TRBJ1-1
TGTGCCAGCAGCGGACCCGAACCGGGGCAAAATTTGGCTTTCTTT
CASSGPEPGQNLAFF
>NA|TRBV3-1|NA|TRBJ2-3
TGTGCCAGCAGCCAAGTTTGGTATACGCAGTATTTT
CASSQVWYTQYF
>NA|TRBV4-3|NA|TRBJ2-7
TGCGCCAGCAGCCACTTGCGGGGGCGGCACGAGCAGTACTTC
CASSHLRGRHEQYF
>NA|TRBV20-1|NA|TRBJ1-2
TGCAGTGCGGGAGGAGCTTATGGCTACACCTTC
CSAGGAYGYTF
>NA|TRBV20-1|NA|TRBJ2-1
TGCAGTGCGACCGGTCGCAATGAGCAGTTCTTC
CSATGRNEQFF
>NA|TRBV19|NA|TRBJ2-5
TGTGCCAGTAGTATAGGTGGGACTGGGGGAGAGACCCAGTACTTC
CASSIGGTGGETQYF
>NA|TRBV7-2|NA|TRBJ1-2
TGTGCCAGCAGCTCCGCCGTCATATCAGGCTACACCTTC
CASSSAVISGYTF
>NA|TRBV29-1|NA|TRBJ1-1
TGCAGCGTATCCGAAACGGTCGCGGACACTGAAGCTTTCTTT
CSVSETVADTEAFF
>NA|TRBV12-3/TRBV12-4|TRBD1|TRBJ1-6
TGTGCCAGCAACTCCGGGACAGGGCCCCTCCACTTT
CASNSGTGPLHF
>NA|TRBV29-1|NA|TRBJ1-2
TGCAGCGTGGGGGACAACCGGGGCTACACCTTC
CSVGDNRGYTF
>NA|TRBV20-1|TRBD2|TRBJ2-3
TGCAGTGCTAGAGTAGCGGGGGGTTACACAGATACGCAGTATTTT
CSARVAGGYTDTQYF